The present T cell receptor beta chain was sequenced within a study of shared clonotypes between healthy human individuals. Study-wide results and caveats: Clonotypes which were not shared had lower generation probabilities than clonotypes that all four donors shared. Naive subsets generally had larger estimated richness than memory subsets.

The naive CD8 subset, CD45RO-negative cells positively selected for CCR7, excluded terminally differentiated effector memory CD45RA+ cells. The CDR3 is 14 amino acids. Trimming cost V 2 bases and J 2 bases, with 10 bases left between them. Germline V gene data show CDR1 as SGHTA and CDR2 as FQGNSA. The deep-level immunoSEQ assay was used. Genomic DNA (from each subset) was split evenly across several immunoSEQ plates. Clones were sequenced by immunoSEQ multiplex PCR, and TCRdb holds only the in-frame ones, with some missing. The table has under 1 million clones, 90% to 95% seen once. As to this clone: What it binds is not known.

V is TRBV7-2 and J is TRBJ2-7; tentatively, D is TRBD1 (5 bases). The TCR sequence derives from a man between 25 and 39 years old in good health. Sequences were obtained from naive CD8+ T cells sorted from blood. The CDR3 reads CASSLWQGAYEQYF. CDR3 nucleotides: TGTGCCAGCAGCTTATGGCAGGGTGCCTACGAGCAGTACTTC.